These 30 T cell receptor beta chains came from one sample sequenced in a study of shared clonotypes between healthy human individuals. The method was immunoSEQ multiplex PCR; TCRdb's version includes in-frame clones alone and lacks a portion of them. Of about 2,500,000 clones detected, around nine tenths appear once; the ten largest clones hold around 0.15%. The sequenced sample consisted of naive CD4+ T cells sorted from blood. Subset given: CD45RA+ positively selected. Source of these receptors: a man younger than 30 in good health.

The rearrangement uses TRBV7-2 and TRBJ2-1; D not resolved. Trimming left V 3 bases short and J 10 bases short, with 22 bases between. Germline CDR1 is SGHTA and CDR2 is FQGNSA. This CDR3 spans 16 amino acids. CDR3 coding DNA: TGTGCCAGCAGCTTTCTTCCCCGGGCACTAAGAGAGGAGCAGTTCTTC. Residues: CASSFLPRALREEQFF.

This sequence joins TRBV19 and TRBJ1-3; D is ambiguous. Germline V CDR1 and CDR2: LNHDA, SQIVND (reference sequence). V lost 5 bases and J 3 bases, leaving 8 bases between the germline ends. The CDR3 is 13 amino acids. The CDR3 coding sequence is TGTGCCAGTAGTTCCGTCCTTGGAAACACCATATATTTT. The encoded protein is CASSSVLGNTIYF. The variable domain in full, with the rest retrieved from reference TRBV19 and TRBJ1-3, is DGGITQSPKYLFRKEGQNVTLSCEQNLNHDAMYWYRQDPGQGLRLIYYSQIVNDFQKGDIAEGYSVSREKKESFPLTVTSAQKNPTAFYLCASSSVLGNTIYFGEGSWLTVV.

The CDR3 DNA reads TGTGCCAGCAGTGCCGGACAGGGCCTTGAAGCTTTCTTT. As protein: CASSAGQGLEAFF. The V call is TRBV6-1, the J call TRBJ1-1; 8 positions match TRBD1. The trim removed 4 bases at V and 7 bases at J, leaving 5 bases unmatched. CDR1 is MNHNS and CDR2 is SASEGT in the germline V gene. The CDR3 is 13 residues long.

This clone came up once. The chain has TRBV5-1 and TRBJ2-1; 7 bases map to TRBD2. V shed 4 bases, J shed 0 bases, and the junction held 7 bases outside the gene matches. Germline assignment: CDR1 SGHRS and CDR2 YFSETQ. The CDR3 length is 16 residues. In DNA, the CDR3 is TGCGCCAGCAGCCCCCGTAGCGGGCCCTCCTACAATGAGCAGTTCTTC. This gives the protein CASSPRSGPSYNEQFF.

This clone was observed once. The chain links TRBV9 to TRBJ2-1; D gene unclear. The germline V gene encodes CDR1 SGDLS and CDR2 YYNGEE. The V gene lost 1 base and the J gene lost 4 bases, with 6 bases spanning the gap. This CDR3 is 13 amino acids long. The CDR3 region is CASSVSTYNEQFF. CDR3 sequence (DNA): TGTGCCAGCAGCGTAAGTACATACAATGAGCAGTTCTTC.

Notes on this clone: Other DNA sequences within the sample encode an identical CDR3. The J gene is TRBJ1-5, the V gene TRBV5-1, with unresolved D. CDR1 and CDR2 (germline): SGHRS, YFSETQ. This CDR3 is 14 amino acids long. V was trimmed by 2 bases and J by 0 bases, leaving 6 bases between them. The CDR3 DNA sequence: TGCGCCAGCAGCTTAGGTGGTAGCAATCAGCCCCAGCATTTT. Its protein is CASSLGGSNQPQHF. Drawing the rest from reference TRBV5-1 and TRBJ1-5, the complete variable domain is KAGVTQTPRYLIKTRGQQVTLSCSPISGHRSVSWYQQTPGQGLQFLFEYFSETQRNKGNFPGRFSGRQFSNSRSEMNVSTLELGDSALYLCASSLGGSNQPQHFGDGTRLSIL.

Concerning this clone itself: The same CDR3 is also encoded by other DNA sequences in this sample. The CDR3 region has the DNA TGTGCCAGCAGCTTAGCCGGCGGGGGCTCCTACAATGAGCAGTTCTTC. Protein product: CASSLAGGGSYNEQFF. The chain couples TRBV7-2 to TRBJ2-1; 7 positions match TRBD2. Trimming at V came to 0 bases and at J to 0 bases, leaving 2 bases not matched to a gene. The CDR3 is 16 amino acids. Germline assignment: CDR1 SGHTA and CDR2 FQGNSA.

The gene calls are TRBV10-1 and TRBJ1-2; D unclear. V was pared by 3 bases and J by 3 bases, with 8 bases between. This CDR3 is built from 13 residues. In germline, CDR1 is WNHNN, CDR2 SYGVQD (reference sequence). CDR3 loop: CASSDSWYYGYTF. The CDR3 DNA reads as TGCGCCAGCAGTGATTCCTGGTACTATGGCTACACCTTC.

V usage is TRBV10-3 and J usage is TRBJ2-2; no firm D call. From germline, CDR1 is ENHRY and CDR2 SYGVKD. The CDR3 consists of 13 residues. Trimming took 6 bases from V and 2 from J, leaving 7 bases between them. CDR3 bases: TGTGCCATCAGGACTCTAAACACCGGGGAGCTGTTTTTT. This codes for CAIRTLNTGELFF.

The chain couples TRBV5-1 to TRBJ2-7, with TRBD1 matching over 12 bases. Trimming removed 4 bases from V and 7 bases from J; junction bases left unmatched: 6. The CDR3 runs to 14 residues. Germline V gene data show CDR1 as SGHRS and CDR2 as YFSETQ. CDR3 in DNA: TGCGCCAGCAGCACGGGACAGGGGGCCGAGGAGCAGTACTTC. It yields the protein CASSTGQGAEEQYF.

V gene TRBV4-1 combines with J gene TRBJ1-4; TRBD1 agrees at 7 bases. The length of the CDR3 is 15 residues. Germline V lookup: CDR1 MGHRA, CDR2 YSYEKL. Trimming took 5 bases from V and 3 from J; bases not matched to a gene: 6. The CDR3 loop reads CASSETGLANEKLFF. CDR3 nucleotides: TGCGCCAGCAGCGAGACAGGGCTTGCTAATGAAAAACTGTTTTTT.

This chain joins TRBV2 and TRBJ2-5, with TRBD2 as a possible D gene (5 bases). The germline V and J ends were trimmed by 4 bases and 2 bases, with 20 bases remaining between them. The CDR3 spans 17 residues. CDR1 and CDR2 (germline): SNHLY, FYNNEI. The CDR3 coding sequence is TGTGCCAGCAGTGGAGGGCGGGCGGTGAGATTTCAAGAGACCCAGTACTTC. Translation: CASSGGRAVRFQETQYF.

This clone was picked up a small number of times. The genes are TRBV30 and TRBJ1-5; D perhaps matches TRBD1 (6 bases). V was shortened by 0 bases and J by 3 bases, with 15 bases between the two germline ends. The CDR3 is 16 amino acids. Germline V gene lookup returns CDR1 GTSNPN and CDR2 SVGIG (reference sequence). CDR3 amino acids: CAWSVQGRGVNQPQHF. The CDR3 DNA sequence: TGTGCCTGGAGTGTACAGGGCAGGGGTGTCAATCAGCCCCAGCATTTT.

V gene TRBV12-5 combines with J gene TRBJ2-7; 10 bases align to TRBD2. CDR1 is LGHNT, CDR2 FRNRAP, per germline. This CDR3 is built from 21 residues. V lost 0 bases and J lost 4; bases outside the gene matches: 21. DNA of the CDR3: TGTGCTAGTGGTTTGGTACCATCCCAGAGAAAAAGCGGGAGGGTGGTTTACGAGCAGTACTTC. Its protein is CASGLVPSQRKSGRVVYEQYF.

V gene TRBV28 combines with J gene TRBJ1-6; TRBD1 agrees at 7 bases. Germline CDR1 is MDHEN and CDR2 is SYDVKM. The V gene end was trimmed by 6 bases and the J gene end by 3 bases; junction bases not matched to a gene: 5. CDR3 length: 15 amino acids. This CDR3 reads CASRPRDSYNSPLHF. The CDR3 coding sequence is TGTGCCAGCAGGCCCCGGGACAGCTATAATTCACCCCTCCACTTT.

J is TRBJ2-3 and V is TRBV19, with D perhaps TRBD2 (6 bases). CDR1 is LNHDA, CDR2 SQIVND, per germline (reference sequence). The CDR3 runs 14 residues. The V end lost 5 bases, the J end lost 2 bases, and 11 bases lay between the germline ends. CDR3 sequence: CASSRAGFTDTQYF. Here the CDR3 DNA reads TGTGCCAGTAGTCGAGCGGGTTTCACAGATACGCAGTATTTT. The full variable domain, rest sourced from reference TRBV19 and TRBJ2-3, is DGGITQSPKYLFRKEGQNVTLSCEQNLNHDAMYWYRQDPGQGLRLIYYSQIVNDFQKGDIAEGYSVSREKKESFPLTVTSAQKNPTAFYLCASSRAGFTDTQYFGPGTRLTVL.

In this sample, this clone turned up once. CDR3 nucleotide sequence: TGTGCCAGCAGTGGGTTTGGACAGTACCACGAGCAGTACTTC. It codes for CASSGFGQYHEQYF. The chain combines TRBV2 with TRBJ2-7, with a tentative D call TRBD1 (6 bases). The V end lost 4 bases, the J end lost 5 bases, and 15 bases lay between the germline ends. Looked up from germline, CDR1 is SNHLY and CDR2 is FYNNEI. The CDR3 loop spans 14 amino acids.

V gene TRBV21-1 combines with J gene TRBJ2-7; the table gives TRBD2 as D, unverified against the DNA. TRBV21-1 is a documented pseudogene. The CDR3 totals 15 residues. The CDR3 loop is CASSPRWRGGWEQYF. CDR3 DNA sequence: TGTGCCAGCAGCCCTCGCTGGCGGGGGGGCTGGGAGCAGTACTTC.

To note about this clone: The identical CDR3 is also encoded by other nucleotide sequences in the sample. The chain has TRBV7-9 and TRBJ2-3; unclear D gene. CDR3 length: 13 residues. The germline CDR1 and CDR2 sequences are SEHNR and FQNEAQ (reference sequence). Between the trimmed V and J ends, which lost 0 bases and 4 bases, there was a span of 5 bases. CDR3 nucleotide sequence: TGTGCCAGCAGCTTAGCTCTAGCAGATACGCAGTATTTT. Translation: CASSLALADTQYF.

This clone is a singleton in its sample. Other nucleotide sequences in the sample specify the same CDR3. Written as DNA, the CDR3 is TGCGCCAGCAGCCAAGAAGGCCCGGATTCACCCCTCCACTTT. It encodes CASSQEGPDSPLHF. The chain links TRBV4-1 to TRBJ1-6; D remains unclear. The CDR3 consists of 14 residues. Trimming took off 0 bases at V and 8 bases at J, with 8 bases between the two ends. Germline lookup yields CDR1 MGHRA and CDR2 YSYEKL.

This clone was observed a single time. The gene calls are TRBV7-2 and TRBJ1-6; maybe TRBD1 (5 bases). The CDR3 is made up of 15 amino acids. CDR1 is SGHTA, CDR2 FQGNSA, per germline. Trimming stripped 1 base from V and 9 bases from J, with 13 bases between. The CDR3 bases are TGTGCCAGCAGCTTAGGGGGGTTTGGCGGTTCACCCCTCCACTTT. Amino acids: CASSLGGFGGSPLHF.

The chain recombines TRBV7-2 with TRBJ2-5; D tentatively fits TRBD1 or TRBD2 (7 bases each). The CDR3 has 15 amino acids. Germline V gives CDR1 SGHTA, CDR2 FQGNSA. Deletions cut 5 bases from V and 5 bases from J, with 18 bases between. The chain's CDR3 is CASSPGGRGGETQYF. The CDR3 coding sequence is TGTGCCAGCAGCCCAGGGGGGAGGGGAGGGGAGACCCAGTACTTC.

This chain's CDR3 is CASSLVEGGTGLEAFF. The CDR3 region has the DNA TGTGCCAGCAGCTTAGTGGAGGGGGGGACAGGGCTTGAAGCTTTCTTT. J is TRBJ1-1 and V is TRBV7-8; 9 nucleotides agree with TRBD1. V lost 1 base to trimming and J lost 7 bases; unmatched junction nucleotides: 10. Germline assignment: CDR1 SGHVS and CDR2 FQNEAQ. CDR3 length: 16 amino acids.

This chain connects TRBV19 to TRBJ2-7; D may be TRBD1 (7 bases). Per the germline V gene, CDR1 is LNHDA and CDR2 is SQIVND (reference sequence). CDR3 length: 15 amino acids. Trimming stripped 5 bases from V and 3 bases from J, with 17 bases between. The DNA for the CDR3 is TGTGCCAGTAGTCCCCCAGGGGGACTTTTCTACGAGCAGTACTTC. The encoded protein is CASSPPGGLFYEQYF.

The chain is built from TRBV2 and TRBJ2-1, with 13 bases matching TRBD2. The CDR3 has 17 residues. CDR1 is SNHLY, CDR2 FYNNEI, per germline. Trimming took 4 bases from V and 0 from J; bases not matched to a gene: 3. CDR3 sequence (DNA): TGTGCCAGCAGTGGGACTAGCGGGGGAGGCTCCTACAATGAGCAGTTCTTC. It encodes CASSGTSGGGSYNEQFF.

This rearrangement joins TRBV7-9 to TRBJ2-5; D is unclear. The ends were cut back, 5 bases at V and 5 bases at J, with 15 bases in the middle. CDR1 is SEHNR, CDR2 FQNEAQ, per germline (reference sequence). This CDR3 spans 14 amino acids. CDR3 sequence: CASSLDWDGETQYF. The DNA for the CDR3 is TGTGCCAGCAGCCTCGACTGGGATGGGGAGACCCAGTACTTC. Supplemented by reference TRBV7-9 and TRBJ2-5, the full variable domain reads DTGVSQNPRHKITKRGQNVTFRCDPISEHNRLYWYRQTLGQGPEFLTYFQNEAQLEKSRLLSDRFSAERPKGSFSTLEIQRTEQGDSAMYLCASSLDWDGETQYFGPGTRLLVL.

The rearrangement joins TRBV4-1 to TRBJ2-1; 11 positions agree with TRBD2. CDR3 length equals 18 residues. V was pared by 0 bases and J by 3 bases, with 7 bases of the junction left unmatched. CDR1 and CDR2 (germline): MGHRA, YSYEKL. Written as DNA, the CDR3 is TGCGCCAGCAGCCAAGAATCACTAGCGGGAGAATACTACAATGAGCAGTTCTTC. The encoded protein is CASSQESLAGEYYNEQFF.

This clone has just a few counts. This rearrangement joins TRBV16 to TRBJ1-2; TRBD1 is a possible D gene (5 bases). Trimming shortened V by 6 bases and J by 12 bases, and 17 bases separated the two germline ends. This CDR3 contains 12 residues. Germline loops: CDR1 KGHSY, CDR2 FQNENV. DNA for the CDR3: TGTGCCAGCAGTCCCAGGGAGGGATTGGACACCTTC. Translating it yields CASSPREGLDTF.

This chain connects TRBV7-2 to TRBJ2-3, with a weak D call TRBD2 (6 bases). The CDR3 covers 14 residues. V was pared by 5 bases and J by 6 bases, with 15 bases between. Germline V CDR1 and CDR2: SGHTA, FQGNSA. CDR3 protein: CASSPTLGGDTQYF. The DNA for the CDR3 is TGTGCCAGCAGCCCAACGTTAGGAGGGGATACGCAGTATTTT.

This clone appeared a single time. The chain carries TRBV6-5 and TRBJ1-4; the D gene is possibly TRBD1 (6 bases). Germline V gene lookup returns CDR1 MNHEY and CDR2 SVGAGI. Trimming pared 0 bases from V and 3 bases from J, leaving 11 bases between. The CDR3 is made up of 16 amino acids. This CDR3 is CASSYSLGQPNEKLFF. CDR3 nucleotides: TGTGCCAGCAGTTACTCTCTCGGACAGCCTAATGAAAAACTGTTTTTT.